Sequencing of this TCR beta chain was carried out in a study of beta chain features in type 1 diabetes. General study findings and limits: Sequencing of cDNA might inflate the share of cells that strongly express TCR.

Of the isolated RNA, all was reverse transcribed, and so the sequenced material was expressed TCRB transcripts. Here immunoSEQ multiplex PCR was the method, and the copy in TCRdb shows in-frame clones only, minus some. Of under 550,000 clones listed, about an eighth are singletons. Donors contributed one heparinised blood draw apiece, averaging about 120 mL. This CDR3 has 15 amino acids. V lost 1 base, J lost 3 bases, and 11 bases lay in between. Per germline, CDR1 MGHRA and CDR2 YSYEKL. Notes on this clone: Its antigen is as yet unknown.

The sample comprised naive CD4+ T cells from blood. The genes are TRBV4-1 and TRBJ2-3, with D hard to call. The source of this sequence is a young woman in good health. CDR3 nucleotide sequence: TGCGCCAGCAGCCAAGTTCTAGTCGCAACAGATACGCAGTATTTT. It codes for CASSQVLVATDTQYF.